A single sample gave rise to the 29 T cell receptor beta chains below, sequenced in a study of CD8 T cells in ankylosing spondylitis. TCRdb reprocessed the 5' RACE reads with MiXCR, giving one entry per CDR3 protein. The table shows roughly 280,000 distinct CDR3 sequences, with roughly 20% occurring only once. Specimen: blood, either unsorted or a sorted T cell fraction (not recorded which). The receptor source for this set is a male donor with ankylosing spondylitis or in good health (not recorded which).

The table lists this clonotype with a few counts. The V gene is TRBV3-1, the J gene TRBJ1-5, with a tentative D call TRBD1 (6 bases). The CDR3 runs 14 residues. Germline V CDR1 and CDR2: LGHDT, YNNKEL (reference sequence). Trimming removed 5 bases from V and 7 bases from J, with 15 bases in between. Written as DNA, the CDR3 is TGTGCCAGCAGCGACGGACAGAGTTCCCAGCCCCAGCATTTT. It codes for CASSDGQSSQPQHF.

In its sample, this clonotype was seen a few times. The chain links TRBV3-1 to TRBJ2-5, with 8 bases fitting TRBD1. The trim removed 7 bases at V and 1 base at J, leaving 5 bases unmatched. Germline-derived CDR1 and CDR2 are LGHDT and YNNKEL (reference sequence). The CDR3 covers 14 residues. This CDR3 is CASKDRVGQETQYF. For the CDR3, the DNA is TGTGCCAGCAAGGACAGGGTGGGCCAAGAGACCCAGTACTTC.

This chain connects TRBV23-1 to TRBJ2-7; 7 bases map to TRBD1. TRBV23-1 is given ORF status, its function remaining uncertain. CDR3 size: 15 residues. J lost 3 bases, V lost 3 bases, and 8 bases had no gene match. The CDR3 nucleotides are TGCGCCAGCAGTCAGGCGACAGGGTCGAACTACGAGCAGTACGTC. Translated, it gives CASSQATGSNYEQYV.

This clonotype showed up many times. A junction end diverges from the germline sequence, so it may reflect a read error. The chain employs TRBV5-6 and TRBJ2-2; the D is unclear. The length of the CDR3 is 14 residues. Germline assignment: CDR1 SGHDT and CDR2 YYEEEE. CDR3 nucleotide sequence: TGCGCCAGCAGCTTGAACAGGAACACCGGGGAGCTGTTTTTT. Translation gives CASSLNRNTGELFF.

CDR3 nucleotide sequence: TGTGCCACCAGCAGAGAGGGGGCCGGGGAGCTGTTTTTT. Translation gives CATSREGAGELFF. The chain is built from TRBV15 and TRBJ2-2; D possibly matches TRBD1 or TRBD2 (5 bases each). This CDR3 has 13 amino acids. The germline V gene has CDR1 LNHNV and CDR2 YYDKDF (reference sequence). With 0 bases removed from V and 6 bases from J, the gap between germline ends came to 5 bases.

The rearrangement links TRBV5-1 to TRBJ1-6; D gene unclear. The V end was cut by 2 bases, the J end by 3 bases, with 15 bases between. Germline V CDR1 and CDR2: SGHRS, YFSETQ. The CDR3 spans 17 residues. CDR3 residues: CASSLNRQQDYNSPLHF. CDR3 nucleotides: TGCGCCAGCAGCTTAAACCGCCAACAAGACTATAATTCACCCCTCCACTTT.

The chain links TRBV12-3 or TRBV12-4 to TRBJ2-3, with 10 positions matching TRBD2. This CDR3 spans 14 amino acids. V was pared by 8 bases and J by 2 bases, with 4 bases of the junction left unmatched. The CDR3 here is CASDSGRPTDTQYF. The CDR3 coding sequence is TGTGCCAGCGATAGCGGGAGGCCCACAGATACGCAGTATTTT.

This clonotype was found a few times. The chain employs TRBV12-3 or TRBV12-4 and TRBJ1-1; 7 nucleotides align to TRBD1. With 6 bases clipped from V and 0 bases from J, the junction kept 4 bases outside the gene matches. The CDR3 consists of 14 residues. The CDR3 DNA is TGTGCCAGCAGGTTGGGACAGATGAACACTGAAGCTTTCTTT. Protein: CASRLGQMNTEAFF.

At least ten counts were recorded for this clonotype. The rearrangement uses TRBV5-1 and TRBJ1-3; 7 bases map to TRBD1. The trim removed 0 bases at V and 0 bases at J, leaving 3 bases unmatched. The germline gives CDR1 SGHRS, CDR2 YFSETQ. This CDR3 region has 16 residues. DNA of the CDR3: TGCGCCAGCAGCTTGGTACAGGGGATCTCTGGAAACACCATATATTTT. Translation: CASSLVQGISGNTIYF.

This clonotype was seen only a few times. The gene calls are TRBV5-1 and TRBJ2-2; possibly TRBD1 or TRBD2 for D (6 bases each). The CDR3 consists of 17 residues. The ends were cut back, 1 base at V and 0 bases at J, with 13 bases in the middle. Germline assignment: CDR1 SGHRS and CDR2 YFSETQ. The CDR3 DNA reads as TGCGCCAGCAGCTTGTGGGGGGCCCGGGCGAACACCGGGGAGCTGTTTTTT. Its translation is CASSLWGARANTGELFF.

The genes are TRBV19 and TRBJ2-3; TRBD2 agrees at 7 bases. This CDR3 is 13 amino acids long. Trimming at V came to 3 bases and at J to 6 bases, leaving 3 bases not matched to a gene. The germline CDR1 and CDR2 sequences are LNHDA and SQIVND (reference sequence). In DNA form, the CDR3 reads TGTGCCAGTAGTATCCTACTAGCGGATACGCAGTATTTT. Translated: CASSILLADTQYF.

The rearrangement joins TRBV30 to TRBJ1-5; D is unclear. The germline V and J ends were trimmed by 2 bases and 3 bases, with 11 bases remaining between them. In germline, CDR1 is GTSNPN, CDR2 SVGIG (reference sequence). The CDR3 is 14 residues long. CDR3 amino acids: CAWSNWGNNQPQHF. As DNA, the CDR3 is TGTGCCTGGAGTAATTGGGGAAACAATCAGCCCCAGCATTTT.

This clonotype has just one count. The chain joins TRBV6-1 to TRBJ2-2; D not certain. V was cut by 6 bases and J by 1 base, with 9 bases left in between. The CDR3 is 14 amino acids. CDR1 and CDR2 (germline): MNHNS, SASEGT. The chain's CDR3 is CASSNLRNTGELFF. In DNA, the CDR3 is TGTGCCAGCAGCAATTTACGGAACACCGGGGAGCTGTTTTTT.

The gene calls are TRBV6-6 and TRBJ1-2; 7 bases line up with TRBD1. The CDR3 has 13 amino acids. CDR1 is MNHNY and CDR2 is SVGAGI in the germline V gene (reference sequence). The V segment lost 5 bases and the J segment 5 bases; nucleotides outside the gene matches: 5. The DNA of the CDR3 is TGTGCCAGCAGTCGGGACAGTCAATATGGCTACACCTTC. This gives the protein CASSRDSQYGYTF.

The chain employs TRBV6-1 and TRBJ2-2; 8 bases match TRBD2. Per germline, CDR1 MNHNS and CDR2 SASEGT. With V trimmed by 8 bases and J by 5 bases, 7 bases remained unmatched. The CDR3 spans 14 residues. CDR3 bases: TGTGCCAGCCGGGGGGGGTCGGGGACCGGGGAGCTGTTTTTT. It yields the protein CASRGGSGTGELFF.

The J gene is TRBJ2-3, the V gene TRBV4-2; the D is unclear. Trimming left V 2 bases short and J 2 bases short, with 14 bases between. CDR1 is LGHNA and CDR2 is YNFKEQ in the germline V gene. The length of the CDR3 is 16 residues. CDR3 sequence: CASSQTTTFNTDTQYF. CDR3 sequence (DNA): TGTGCCAGCAGCCAAACAACTACGTTTAACACAGATACGCAGTATTTT.

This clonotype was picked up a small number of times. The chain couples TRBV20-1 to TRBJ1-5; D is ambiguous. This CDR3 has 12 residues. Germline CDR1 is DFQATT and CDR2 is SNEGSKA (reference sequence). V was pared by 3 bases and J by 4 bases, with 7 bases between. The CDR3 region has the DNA TGCAGTGCTAGCAGGATTAATCAGCCCCAGCATTTT. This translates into CSASRINQPQHF.

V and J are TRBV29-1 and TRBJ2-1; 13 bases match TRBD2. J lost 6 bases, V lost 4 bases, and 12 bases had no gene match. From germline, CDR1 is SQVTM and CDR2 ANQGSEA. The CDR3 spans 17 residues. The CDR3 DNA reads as TGCAGCGTTGGACTAGCGGGAGGACGTACGGGGTCCAATGAGCAGTTCTTC. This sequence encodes CSVGLAGGRTGSNEQFF.

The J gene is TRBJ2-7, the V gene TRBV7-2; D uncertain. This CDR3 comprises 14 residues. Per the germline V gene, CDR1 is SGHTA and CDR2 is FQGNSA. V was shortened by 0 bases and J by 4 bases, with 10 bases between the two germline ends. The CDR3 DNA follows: TGTGCCAGCAGCTTAGCCCCCGATCTTTACGAGCAGTACGTC. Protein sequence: CASSLAPDLYEQYV.

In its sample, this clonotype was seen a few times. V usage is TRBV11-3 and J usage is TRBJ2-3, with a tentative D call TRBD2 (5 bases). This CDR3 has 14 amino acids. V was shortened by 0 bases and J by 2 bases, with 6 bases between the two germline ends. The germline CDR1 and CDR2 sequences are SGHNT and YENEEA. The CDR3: CASSLDGDTDTQYF. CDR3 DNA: TGTGCCAGCAGCTTAGACGGGGACACAGATACGCAGTATTTT.

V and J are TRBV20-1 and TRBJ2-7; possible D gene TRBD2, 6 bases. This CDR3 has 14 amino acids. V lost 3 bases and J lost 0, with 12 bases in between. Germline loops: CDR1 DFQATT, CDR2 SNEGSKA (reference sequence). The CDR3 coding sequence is TGCAGTGCTAGGGGGGGTTACAGCTCCTACGAGCAGTACGTC. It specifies CSARGGYSSYEQYV.

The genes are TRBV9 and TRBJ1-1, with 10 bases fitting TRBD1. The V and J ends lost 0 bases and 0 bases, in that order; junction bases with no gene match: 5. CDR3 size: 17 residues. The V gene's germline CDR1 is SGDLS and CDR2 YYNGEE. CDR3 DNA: TGTGCCAGCAGCGTAGCAGGACAGGGGGTGCTGAACACTGAAGCTTTCTTT. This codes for CASSVAGQGVLNTEAFF.

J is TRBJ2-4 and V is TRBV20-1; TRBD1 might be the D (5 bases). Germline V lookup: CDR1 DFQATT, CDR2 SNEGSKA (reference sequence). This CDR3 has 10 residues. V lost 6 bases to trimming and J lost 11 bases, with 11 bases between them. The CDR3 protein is CSALREVQYF. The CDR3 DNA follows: TGCAGTGCACTCAGGGAAGTTCAGTACTTC.

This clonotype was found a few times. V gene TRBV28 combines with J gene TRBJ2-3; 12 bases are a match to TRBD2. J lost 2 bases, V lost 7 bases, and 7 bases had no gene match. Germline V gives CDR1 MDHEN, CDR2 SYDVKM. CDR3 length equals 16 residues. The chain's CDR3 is CASTLGTSGSTDTQYF. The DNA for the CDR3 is TGTGCCAGCACCCTTGGGACTAGCGGGTCCACAGATACGCAGTATTTT. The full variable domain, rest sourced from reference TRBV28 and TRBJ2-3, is DVKVTQSSRYLVKRTGEKVFLECVQDMDHENMFWYRQDPGLGLRLIYFSYDVKMKEKGDIPEGYSVSREKKERFSLILESASTNQTSMYLCASTLGTSGSTDTQYFGPGTRLTVL.

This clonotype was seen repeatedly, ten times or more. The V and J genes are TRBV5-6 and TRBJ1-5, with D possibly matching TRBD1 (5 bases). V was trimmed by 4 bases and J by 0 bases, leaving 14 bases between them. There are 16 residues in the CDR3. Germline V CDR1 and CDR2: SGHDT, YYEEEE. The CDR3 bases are TGTGCCAGCAGCCTACGACAGAGTTATAGCAATCAGCCCCAGCATTTT. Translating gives CASSLRQSYSNQPQHF.

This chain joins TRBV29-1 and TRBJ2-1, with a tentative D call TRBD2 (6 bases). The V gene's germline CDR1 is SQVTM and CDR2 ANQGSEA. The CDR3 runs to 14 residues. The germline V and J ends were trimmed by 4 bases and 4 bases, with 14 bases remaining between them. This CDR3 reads CSVARRERYNEQFF. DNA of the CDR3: TGCAGCGTTGCCCGGAGGGAGAGGTACAATGAGCAGTTCTTC.

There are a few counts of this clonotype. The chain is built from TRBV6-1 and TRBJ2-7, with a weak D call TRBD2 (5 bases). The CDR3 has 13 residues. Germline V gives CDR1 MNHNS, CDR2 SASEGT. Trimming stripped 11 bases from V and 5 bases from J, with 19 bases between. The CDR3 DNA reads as TGTGCCGGTCCTTCGAGGGTTGCCGACGAGCAGTACGTC. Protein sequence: CAGPSRVADEQYV.

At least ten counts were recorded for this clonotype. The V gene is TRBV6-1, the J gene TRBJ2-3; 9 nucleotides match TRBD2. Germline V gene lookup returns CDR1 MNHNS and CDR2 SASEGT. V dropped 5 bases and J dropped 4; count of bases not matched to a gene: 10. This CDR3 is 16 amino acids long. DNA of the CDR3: TGTGCCAGCAGTCCGCTTTTAGCGGGAGAGGCAGATACGCAGTATTTT. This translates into CASSPLLAGEADTQYF.

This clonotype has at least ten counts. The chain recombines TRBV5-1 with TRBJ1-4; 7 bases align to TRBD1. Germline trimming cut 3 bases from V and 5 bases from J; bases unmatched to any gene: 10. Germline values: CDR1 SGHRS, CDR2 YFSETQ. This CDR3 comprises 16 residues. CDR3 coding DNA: TGCGCCAGCAGCTCGGGACAGACTACAAAAAATGAAAAACTGTTTTTT. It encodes CASSSGQTTKNEKLFF.